This section outlines one T cell receptor beta chain sequence together with its context. This CDR3 region has 15 residues. Trimming at V came to 3 bases and at J to 13 bases, leaving 15 bases not matched to a gene. From germline, CDR1 is SGHDN and CDR2 FVKESK. The record originates from a study of post-analysis software for immune sequencing data. Unique molecular identifiers featured in each of the TCR beta cDNA libraries. TCRdb processed the PCR reads anew with MiXCR; each CDR3 protein has one entry. Counted here are about 160,000 distinct CDR3 sequences, roughly 34% occurring once; the ten biggest clones make up 25% to 35%.

J is TRBJ2-4 and V is TRBV14; 7 bases are a match to TRBD1. The TCR sequence derives from a girl aged 5 to 17 with multiple sclerosis. The input for sequencing was blood, taken after autologous hematopoietic stem cell transplantation. CDR3 DNA: TGTGCCAGCAGCCAGATAGGGACAGAATTCTATGAGCAGTACTTC. Its translation: CASSQIGTEFYEQYF.